This entry features one T cell receptor beta chain sequence. This same CDR3 is encoded by further DNA sequences in the sample. This specimen belongs to a study of blood T cell repertoires in COVID-19. Study in general: Spain, Italy and the United States supplied samples that represented acute and convalescent COVID-19. In each case, the material was cDNA or gDNA derived from T cells, B-cell-depleted T cells, or PBMCs.

As originally analysed: Estimated nucleated cell counts came from reference gene primer amplification. Profiled with immunoSEQ multiplex PCR; TCRdb holds only in-frame clones, not every one. The V and J calls and clone size are taken from that table; D and trimming were inferred from the DNA. The table lists 110,000 or so clones, around 83% of them singletons. This receptor was taken from a middle-aged man with acute or convalescent COVID-19. Material: peripheral blood.

The CDR3 DNA reads as TGTGCCTGGAGTGTAGGGAGCTCCTACGAGCAGTACTTC. The encoded protein is CAWSVGSSYEQYF. V gene TRBV30 combines with J gene TRBJ2-7, with a possible D match to TRBD2 (5 bases). V lost 0 bases, J lost 0 bases, and 6 bases lay in between. In germline, CDR1 is GTSNPN, CDR2 SVGIG (reference sequence). The CDR3 runs 13 residues.